Listed below are T cell receptor beta chains from one sample, sequenced in a study of CD8 T cells in ankylosing spondylitis. TCRdb reprocessed the 5' RACE reads with MiXCR, giving one entry per CDR3 protein. Among under 150,000 distinct CDR3 sequences, approximately 17% were seen once, and the ten largest hold around a third. Sequences were obtained from blood, either unsorted or a sorted T cell fraction (not recorded which). These receptors were collected from a male donor with ankylosing spondylitis. CDR3s include the opening cysteine and the closing phenylalanine or tryptophan. Each record gives: D gene, V gene, J gene, clone size, CDR3 DNA, CDR3 protein. D genes are given only for firm matches. Clone sizes are given selectively: once, few, many, or a class where the clone is expanded.

TRBD1	TRBV12-3/TRBV12-4	TRBJ2-7	few	TGTGCCAGCAGTTTAGAGACAGGGCCCCACGAGCAGTACTTC	CASSLETGPHEQYF
NA	TRBV12-3/TRBV12-4	TRBJ2-3	few	TGTGCCAGCAGTTTTTTGGACAGAGATACGCAGTATTTT	CASSFLDRDTQYF
NA	TRBV12-3/TRBV12-4	TRBJ2-1	NA	TGTGCCAGCAGTCCGGGGACTGTCTACAATGAGCAGTTCTTC	CASSPGTVYNEQFF
NA	TRBV6-2/TRBV6-3	TRBJ2-2	few	TGTGCCAGCTCCAAGGGGCTACAGGGGTTGGTAGCGGACCCGAACACCGGGGAGCTGTTTTTT	CASSKGLQGLVADPNTGELFF
NA	TRBV15	TRBJ2-3	NA	TGTGCCACCAGCAGAGATCGGGGAGCGTCAGATACGCAGTATTTT	CATSRDRGASDTQYF
NA	TRBV18	TRBJ2-7	NA	TGTGCCAGCTCACCATTTGTCGGCAGGCTGGACGAGCAGTACTTC	CASSPFVGRLDEQYF
TRBD2	TRBV4-1	TRBJ2-5	few	TGCGCCAGCAGCCCTCGGACTAGCGGGAGTCCCCAAGAGACCCAGTACTTC	CASSPRTSGSPQETQYF
TRBD2	TRBV7-9	TRBJ2-7	NA	TGTGCCAGCAGCTTATCCGGGAGGGAACCCTACGAGCAGTACTTC	CASSLSGREPYEQYF
NA	TRBV28	TRBJ2-7	few	TGTGCCAGCAGTTTATACCGCTACGAGCAGTACTTC	CASSLYRYEQYF
TRBD1	TRBV7-9	TRBJ2-7	many	TGTGCCAGCAGGTCCGACAGGGGCCCGTCCTACGAGCAGTACTTC	CASRSDRGPSYEQYF